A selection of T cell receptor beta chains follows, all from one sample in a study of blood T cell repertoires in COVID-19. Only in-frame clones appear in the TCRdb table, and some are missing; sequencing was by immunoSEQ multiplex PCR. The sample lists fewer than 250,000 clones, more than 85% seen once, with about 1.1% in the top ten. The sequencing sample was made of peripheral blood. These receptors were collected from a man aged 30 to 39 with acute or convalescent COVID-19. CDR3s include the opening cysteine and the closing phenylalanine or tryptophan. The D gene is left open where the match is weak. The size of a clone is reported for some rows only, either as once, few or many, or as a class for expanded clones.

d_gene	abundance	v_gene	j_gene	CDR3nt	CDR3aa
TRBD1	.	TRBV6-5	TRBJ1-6	TGTGCCAGCAGTTACTCGACAGGGAAGCATTCACCCCTCCACTTT	CASSYSTGKHSPLHF
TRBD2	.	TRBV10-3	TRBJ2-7	TGTGCCATCAGTGACCCCGGTAGCGGGAGCTACGAGCAGTACTTC	CAISDPGSGSYEQYF
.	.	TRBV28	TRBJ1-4	TGTGCCAGCAGTTTAACAGGGAGTTCCACTAATGAAAAACTGTTTTTT	CASSLTGSSTNEKLFF
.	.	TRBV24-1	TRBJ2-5	TGTGCCACCAGTGATCGAGGCGGGACCTCCGAAGGAAAGACCCAGTACTTC	CATSDRGGTSEGKTQYF
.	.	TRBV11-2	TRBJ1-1	TGTGCCAGCAGCCCGGCGCGAGGTGTCACTGAAGCTTTCTTT	CASSPARGVTEAFF
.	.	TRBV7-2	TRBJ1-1	TGTGCCAGCAGCTTAAGGTTGGCCAGGGCTGGTTCTGAAGCTTTCTTT	CASSLRLARAGSEAFF
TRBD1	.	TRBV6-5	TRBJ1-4	TGTGCCAGCAGAAATGTAGACAGGGGGCGTGAAAAACTGTTTTTT	CASRNVDRGREKLFF
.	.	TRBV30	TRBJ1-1	TGTGCCTGGAGTGTACTAGGACAGCTTGAAGCTTTCTTT	CAWSVLGQLEAFF
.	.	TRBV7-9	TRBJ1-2	TGTGCCAGCAGCTCAGGTCGTCAGGGTAACTATGGCTACACCTTC	CASSSGRQGNYGYTF
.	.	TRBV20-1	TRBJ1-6	TGCAGTGCTAGTCCGGAGTTGGATTCACCCCTCCACTTT	CSASPELDSPLHF
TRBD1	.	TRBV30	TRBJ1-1	TGTGCCTGGAGAGCTCGCCGGACAGGGCCTGAAGCTTTCTTT	CAWRARRTGPEAFF
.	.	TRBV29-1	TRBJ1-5	TGCAGCGTTGTCTACGGTAATAGCAATCAGCCCCAGCATTTT	CSVVYGNSNQPQHF
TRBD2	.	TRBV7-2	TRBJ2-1	TGTGCCAGCAGAAAGACTAGCGGGAGACACAATGAGCAGTTCTTC	CASRKTSGRHNEQFF
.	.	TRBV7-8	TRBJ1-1	TGTGCCAGCAGCTTAAGCTTTTGGCAGGCCGACACTGAAGCTTTCTTT	CASSLSFWQADTEAFF
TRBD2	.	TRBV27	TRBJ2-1	TGTGCCAGCAGTCAACCGACTAGCGCCTACAATGAGCAGTTCTTC	CASSQPTSAYNEQFF
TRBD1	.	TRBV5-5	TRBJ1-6	TGTGCCAGCACATCGACAGGGGTTAATTCACCCCTCCACTTT	CASTSTGVNSPLHF
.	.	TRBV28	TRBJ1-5	TGTGCCAGCAGATGGGAGAGCAATCAGCCCCAGCATTTT	CASRWESNQPQHF
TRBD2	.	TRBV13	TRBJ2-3	TGTGCCAGCAGCTTAGCGTCGGGGGGTGCTGATACGCAGTATTTT	CASSLASGGADTQYF
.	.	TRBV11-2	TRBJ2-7	TGTGCCAGCAGCCTTGCTGCATTGAGCTCCCACGAGCAGTACTTC	CASSLAALSSHEQYF
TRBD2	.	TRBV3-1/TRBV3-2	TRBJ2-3	TGTGCCAGCAGCCCTTCCCTCGGTAGCGGGGGCACCGATACGCAGTATTTT	CASSPSLGSGGTDTQYF
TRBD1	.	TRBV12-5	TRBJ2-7	TGTGCTAGTGGACGACAGGGAGACTACGAGCAGTACTTC	CASGRQGDYEQYF
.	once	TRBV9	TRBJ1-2	TGTGCCAGCAGCGTAGAATGGGCTACTAACTATGGCTACACCTTC	CASSVEWATNYGYTF
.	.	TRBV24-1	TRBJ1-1	TGTGCCACCAGTGCTACGGACAGTACTGAAGCTTTCTTT	CATSATDSTEAFF
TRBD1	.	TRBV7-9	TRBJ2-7	TGTGCCAGCAGCCCTCGAGCGGGACAGGGCTCCTACGAGCAGTACTTC	CASSPRAGQGSYEQYF
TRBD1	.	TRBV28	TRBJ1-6	TGTGCCAGCATTGGAACCGGGACAGGTATTTCACCCCTCCACTTT	CASIGTGTGISPLHF
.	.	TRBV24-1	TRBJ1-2	TGTGCCACCAGTGATTCTAGGGGAAAGGCTAGCTATGGCTACACCTTC	CATSDSRGKASYGYTF
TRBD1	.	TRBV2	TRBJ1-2	TGTGCCAGCAGCGCGGGACAGGTGACCGGCGGGGGCTACACCTTC	CASSAGQVTGGGYTF
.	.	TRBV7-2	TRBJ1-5	TGTGCCAGCAGCTTTTATGATCAGCCCCAGCATTTT	CASSFYDQPQHF
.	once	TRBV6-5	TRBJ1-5	TGTGCCAGCAGTTTAACAGGTACCTTCAATCAGCCCCAGCATTTT	CASSLTGTFNQPQHF
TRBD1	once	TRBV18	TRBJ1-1	TGTGCCAGCTCACCAGGACAGGGGGCGGGGAACACTGAAGCTTTCTTT	CASSPGQGAGNTEAFF
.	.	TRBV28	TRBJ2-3	TGTGCCAGCAGTTTATTAGCAGGGCTAGATACGCAGTATTTT	CASSLLAGLDTQYF
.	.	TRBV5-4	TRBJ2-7	TGTGCCAGCAGCTTCGGGACTCAATACGAGCAGTACTTC	CASSFGTQYEQYF
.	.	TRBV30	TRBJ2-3	TGTGCCTGGAGTGTCTCCCTTAACACAGATACGCAGTATTTT	CAWSVSLNTDTQYF
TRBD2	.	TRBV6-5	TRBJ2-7	TGTGCCACCGGAGGGACTAGCGTGACCTACGAGCAGTACTTC	CATGGTSVTYEQYF
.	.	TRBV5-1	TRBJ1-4	TGCGCCAACCCGAGGGGGGGCGCGGGAAGTGGCGAAAAACTGTTTTTT	CANPRGGAGSGEKLFF
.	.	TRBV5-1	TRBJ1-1	TGCGCCAGCAGCTTGGTGGGGGCCTCGGGGACTGAAGCTTTCTTT	CASSLVGASGTEAFF
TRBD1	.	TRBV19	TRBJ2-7	TGTGCCAGTAGGGACAGGGTGGGCTCCTACGAGCAGTACTTC	CASRDRVGSYEQYF
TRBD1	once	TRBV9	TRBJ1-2	TGTGCCAGCAGCGAGGGGGACAGTACCTATGGCTACACCTTC	CASSEGDSTYGYTF
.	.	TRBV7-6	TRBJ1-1	TGTGCCAGCAGCTTCCCTGGGGCCCACACTGAAGCTTTCTTT	CASSFPGAHTEAFF
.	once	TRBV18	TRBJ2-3	TGTGCCAGCTCATCCACAGGGATAAGCACAGATACGCAGTATTTT	CASSSTGISTDTQYF
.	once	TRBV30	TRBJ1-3	TGTGCCTGGGAGTCAGGTTTCTCTGGAAACACCATATATTTT	CAWESGFSGNTIYF
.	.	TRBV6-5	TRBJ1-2	TGTGCCAGCACCCCGGGGAGGGGTGCAGTTGGCTACACCTTC	CASTPGRGAVGYTF
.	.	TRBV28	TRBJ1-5	TGTGCCAGCACCTTCGGGGGTGGGGGAGTGGGCAATCAGCCCCAGCATTTT	CASTFGGGGVGNQPQHF
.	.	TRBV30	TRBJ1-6	TGTGCCTGGAGTAAGGGGCTAGGGAATTATAATTCACCCCTCCACTTT	CAWSKGLGNYNSPLHF
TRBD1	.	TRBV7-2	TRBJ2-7	TGTGCCAGCAGCTTAGGTAGACCCGCAGGGGGATACGAGCAGTACTTC	CASSLGRPAGGYEQYF
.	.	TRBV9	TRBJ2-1	TGTGCCAGCAGCGACTCAGGGGAATCCTACAATGAGCAGTTCTTC	CASSDSGESYNEQFF
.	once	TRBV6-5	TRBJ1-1	TGTGCCAGCATGAGGGAGGGGTTAGCGGAAGCTTTCTTT	CASMREGLAEAFF
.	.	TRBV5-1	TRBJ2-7	TGCGCCAGCAGCCTCTCCGGGAGCGCCTACGAGCAGTACTTC	CASSLSGSAYEQYF
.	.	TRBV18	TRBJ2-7	TGTGCCAGCTCACCAACCGGACGGCGGGCGGGCGAGCAGTACTTC	CASSPTGRRAGEQYF
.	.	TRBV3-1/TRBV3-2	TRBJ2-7	TGTGCCAGCAGCCAAGATAGGCGAACTAGCTCCTACGAGCAGTACTTC	CASSQDRRTSSYEQYF